This T cell receptor (beta chain) was found in a study of cytomegalovirus exposure and HLA in healthy donors. CDR3 length: 13 amino acids. Trimming removed 1 base from V and 0 bases from J, with 6 bases in between. Germline V gene lookup returns CDR1 SQVTM and CDR2 ANQGSEA. Here immunoSEQ multiplex PCR was the method, and the copy in TCRdb shows in-frame clones only, minus some. The sample lists approximately 200,000 clones, around 90% occurring once. This clonotype was obtained from a woman aged 18-29 years in good health and CMV-seronegative. The V gene is TRBV29-1, the J gene TRBJ1-1; D remains unclear. Sequencing was performed on PBMCs. The CDR3 DNA is TGCAGCGTTGAAGCGGGTATGAACACTGAAGCTTTCTTT. Translation gives CSVEAGMNTEAFF.